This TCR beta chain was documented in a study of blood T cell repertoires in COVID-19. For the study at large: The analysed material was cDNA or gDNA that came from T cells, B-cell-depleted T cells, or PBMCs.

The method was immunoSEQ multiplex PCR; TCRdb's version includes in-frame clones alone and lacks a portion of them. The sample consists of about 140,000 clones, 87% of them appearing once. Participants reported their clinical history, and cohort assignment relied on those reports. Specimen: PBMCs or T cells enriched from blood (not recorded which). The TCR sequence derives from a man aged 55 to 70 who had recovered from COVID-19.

In DNA, the CDR3 is TGTGCCAGCAGCGTAGTGGGTGAGGGGGCGCTCGGAAACACCATATATTTT. Amino acids: CASSVVGEGALGNTIYF. V and J are TRBV9 and TRBJ1-3; TRBD1 agrees at 7 bases. Trimming cost V 0 bases and J 4 bases; bases outside gene matches: 10. The CDR3 loop spans 17 amino acids. Germline lookup yields CDR1 SGDLS and CDR2 YYNGEE. Full variable domain (rest looked up from reference TRBV9 and TRBJ1-3): DSGVTQTPKHLITATGQRVTLRCSPRSGDLSVYWYQQSLDQGLQFLIQYYNGEERAKGNILERFSAQQFPDLHSELNLSSLELGDSALYFCASSVVGEGALGNTIYFGEGSWLTVV.